These 14 T cell receptor beta chains were sequenced from one sample in a study of cytomegalovirus exposure and HLA in healthy donors. PCR used 60 Vbeta primers and 13 Jbeta primers. Data came from immunoSEQ multiplex PCR; TCRdb stores just in-frame clones and leaves some out. The data contain about 150,000 clones, 80% of them singletons. The sample was PBMCs. Source of these receptors: a middle-aged woman in good health and CMV-seronegative.

The gene calls are TRBV7-7 and TRBJ1-1; tentative D call: TRBD1 (6 bases). This CDR3 contains 13 residues. The V and J ends lost 4 bases and 4 bases respectively, with 10 bases between them. Germline V gene sequence: CDR1 SSHAT, CDR2 FNYEAQ (reference sequence). The CDR3 region is CASSSRGGTEAFF. The CDR3 bases are TGTGCCAGCAGCTCGAGAGGGGGCACTGAAGCTTTCTTT.

This chain joins TRBV18 and TRBJ2-1; 10 nucleotides match TRBD2. CDR1 and CDR2 from the germline V gene are KGHSH and LQKENI. This CDR3 is built from 20 residues. V was pared by 0 bases and J by 0 bases, with 11 bases of the junction left unmatched. CDR3 bases: TGTGCCAGCTCACCACCTACCGGGACTAGCGAGAGGAGCTCCTACAATGAGCAGTTCTTC. Protein sequence: CASSPPTGTSERSSYNEQFF.

The chain has TRBV7-9 and TRBJ2-7, with 10 nucleotides matching TRBD2. Germline CDR1 SEHNR, CDR2 FQNEAQ (reference sequence). V was clipped by 3 bases and J by 2 bases; unmatched bases: 7. The CDR3 spans 16 residues. Here the CDR3 DNA reads TGTGCCAGCAGCTTCGGGGCAGCGGGAGGGCCCTACGAGCAGTACTTC. This codes for CASSFGAAGGPYEQYF.

Comments on this clone: Other DNA sequences within the sample encode an identical CDR3. The V call is TRBV30, the J call TRBJ1-2; weak D call: TRBD1 (6 bases). The CDR3 extends over 12 amino acids. V was clipped by 3 bases and J by 5 bases, with 10 bases between them. The germline gives CDR1 GTSNPN, CDR2 SVGIG (reference sequence). CDR3 in amino acids: CAWSRTGYGYTF. Here the CDR3 DNA reads TGTGCCTGGAGCAGAACAGGGTATGGCTACACCTTC.

This chain joins TRBV5-6 and TRBJ1-1; tentative D call: TRBD1 (5 bases). The CDR3 loop spans 13 amino acids. The V and J ends lost 4 bases and 1 base respectively, with 8 bases between them. Germline V gene lookup returns CDR1 SGHDT and CDR2 YYEEEE. The CDR3 sequence: CASSKDTNTEAFF. In DNA, the CDR3 is TGTGCCAGCAGCAAGGACACGAACACTGAAGCTTTCTTT.

The chain couples TRBV4-1 to TRBJ1-5; D unresolved. CDR1 is MGHRA and CDR2 is YSYEKL in the germline V gene. The V end was cut by 5 bases, the J end by 7 bases, with 15 bases between. CDR3 size: 14 residues. CDR3 DNA sequence: TGCGCCAGCAGCAACGGACTGGCTAAACAGCCCCAGCATTTT. Its protein is CASSNGLAKQPQHF.

V gene TRBV11-3 combines with J gene TRBJ1-2; D gene unclear. The length of the CDR3 is 14 residues. V was cut by 1 base and J by 7 bases, with 13 bases left in between. CDR1 is SGHNT and CDR2 is YENEEA in the germline V gene. The CDR3 DNA follows: TGTGCCAGCAGCTTAGGTCAGGCCTCAAGTGGCTACACCTTC. This translates into CASSLGQASSGYTF. The whole variable domain, filled in from reference TRBV11-3 and TRBJ1-2, reads EAGVVQSPRYKIIEKKQPVAFWCNPISGHNTLYWYLQNLGQGPELLIRYENEEAVDDSQLPKDRFSAERLKGVDSTLKIQPAELGDSAVYLCASSLGQASSGYTFGSGTRLTVV.

This chain links TRBV4-2 with TRBJ2-5; 7 bases are a match to TRBD1. Germline V lookup: CDR1 LGHNA, CDR2 YNFKEQ. J gave up 2 bases and V 4 bases, and 7 bases lay outside the gene matches. The CDR3 is 15 amino acids. The CDR3, as DNA: TGTGCCAGCAGCCCCAGGACAGGTCGACAAGAGACCCAGTACTTC. As protein: CASSPRTGRQETQYF.

This clone was found a few times. One junction end does not reproduce the germline sequence, and a read error may be involved. This chain joins TRBV20-1 and TRBJ1-1; 7 bases are shared with TRBD1. The CDR3 has 9 amino acids. CDR1 and CDR2 (germline): DFQATT, SNEGSKA (reference sequence). The chain's CDR3 is CSASARDSF. The CDR3 nucleotides read TGCAGTGCTAGTGCCCGGGACAGCTTT.

The V call is TRBV9, the J call TRBJ2-4; D remains unclear. The V and J ends lost 0 bases and 2 bases respectively, with 9 bases between them. The CDR3 covers 15 residues. Looked up from germline, CDR1 is SGDLS and CDR2 is YYNGEE. The CDR3 spells CASSVVPGPKNIQYF. Here the CDR3 DNA reads TGTGCCAGCAGCGTAGTTCCCGGTCCCAAAAACATTCAGTACTTC.

V is TRBV7-2 and J is TRBJ1-2; 8 bases fit TRBD1. The CDR3 consists of 14 residues. The trim removed 3 bases at V and 8 bases at J, leaving 8 bases unmatched. Germline CDR1 SGHTA, CDR2 FQGNSA. CDR3 sequence reads: CASSFNQGARGYTF. In DNA form, the CDR3 reads TGTGCCAGCAGCTTTAATCAGGGGGCGAGGGGCTACACCTTC. Drawing the rest from reference TRBV7-2 and TRBJ1-2, the complete variable domain is GAGVSQSPSNKVTEKGKDVELRCDPISGHTALYWYRQSLGQGLEFLIYFQGNSAPDKSGLPSDRFSAERTGGSVSTLTIQRTQQEDSAVYLCASSFNQGARGYTFGSGTRLTVV.

This chain connects TRBV29-1 to TRBJ1-6, with D possibly TRBD1 on 6 matching bases. Germline loops: CDR1 SQVTM, CDR2 ANQGSEA. This CDR3 is 14 amino acids long. Trimming removed 7 bases from V and 7 bases from J, with 17 bases in between. The CDR3 sequence: CSARGQGRNSPLHF. Written as DNA, the CDR3 is TGCAGCGCCAGGGGTCAAGGACGGAATTCACCCCTCCACTTT.

The chain carries TRBV7-2 and TRBJ1-3; a possible D gene is TRBD1 (6 bases). V was cut by 3 bases and J by 2 bases, with 8 bases left in between. CDR1 is SGHTA and CDR2 is FQGNSA in the germline V gene. This CDR3 has 14 amino acids. DNA for the CDR3: TGTGCCAGCAGCTTTTCAGGGGCTGGAAACACCATATATTTT. Translating gives CASSFSGAGNTIYF.

The J gene is TRBJ2-3, the V gene TRBV6-1, with TRBD2 matching 10 bases. The germline CDR1 and CDR2 sequences are MNHNS and SASEGT. This CDR3 has 14 amino acids. Trimming took 2 bases from V and 4 from J; bases not matched to a gene: 0. The CDR3 loop reads CASSELAGADTQYF. The CDR3 DNA is TGTGCCAGCAGTGAACTAGCGGGAGCAGATACGCAGTATTTT.